This record concerns one TCR beta chain sequence. These data come from a study of lymphopenia after photon versus proton radiotherapy. The CDR3 has 16 residues. CDR1 MGHRA and CDR2 YSYEKL come from the germline V gene. V was shortened by 0 bases and J by 0 bases, with 9 bases between the two germline ends. Method: immunoSEQ multiplex PCR; TCRdb's copy keeps in-frame clones and lacks some. Among around 63,000 clones, 70% to 90% were seen once, and the ten largest hold about 2%. This sequence joins TRBV4-1 and TRBJ1-5, with a tentative D call TRBD1 (5 bases). This sequence originates from a man aged 35-49 years with gastric cancer. Specimen: peripheral blood, collected from a patient treated with photon-based radiotherapy. As DNA, the CDR3 is TGCGCCAGCAGCCAAGAATTTAGGGGTAGCAATCAGCCCCAGCATTTT. Protein: CASSQEFRGSNQPQHF.